These T cell receptor beta chains were read from a single sample in a study of Graves' ophthalmopathy and Graves' hyperthyroidism. TCRdb re-called the multiplex PCR reads through MiXCR, storing one row per CDR3 protein. The repertoire includes around 1,200,000 distinct CDR3 sequences, around a third of them detected once, and approximately 10% sits in the top ten. The sample consisted of peripheral blood or thyroid tissue (not recorded which). These receptors came from an adult man with Graves' hyperthyroidism. Each CDR3 is given with its conserved first and last residue. D genes are given only for firm matches. The listing skips clone size in some rows; elsewhere it reads once, few, many or a size class.

D,length,V,J,size,DNA,CDR3
-,17,TRBV13,TRBJ1-4,few,TGTGCCAGCAGCTTAAACGTGCTGGGGGCTGCTAATGAAAAACTGTTTTTT,CASSLNVLGAANEKLFF
-,14,TRBV9,TRBJ2-5,many,TGTGCCAGCAGCGCCCAGGGCTACCAAGAGACCCAGTACTTC,CASSAQGYQETQYF
-,15,TRBV6-5,TRBJ2-7,-,TGTGCCAGCAGTTATGGGCTGGGGCCTTCCTACGAGCAGTACTTC,CASSYGLGPSYEQYF
-,15,TRBV25-1,TRBJ2-2,-,TGTGTCAGCAGCCCCAGAGGGCCTTTCACCGGGGAGCTGTTCTTT,CVSSPRGPFTGELFF
TRBD1,15,TRBV15,TRBJ1-1,-,TGTGCCACCAGCAGACCGGATGGGACAGGGGCCCCTCGGGTCTTT,CATSRPDGTGAPRVF
TRBD2,14,TRBV29-1,TRBJ2-7,many,TGCAGCGTTGCAGGTGGGACTAGCAGTAGCGAGCAGTACTTC,CSVAGGTSSSEQYF
TRBD1,16,TRBV7-2,TRBJ1-6,-,TGTGCCAGCAGACCTATACAGGGGGCCTGGAATTCACCCCTCCACTTT,CASRPIQGAWNSPLHF
-,14,TRBV29-1,TRBJ2-6,-,TGCAGCACCCAAGGGGGCTCTGGGGCCAACGTCCTGACTTTC,CSTQGGSGANVLTF
-,13,TRBV11-2,TRBJ1-1,-,TGTGCCAGCAGTTTCGGGACTGGGCCTGAAGCTTTCTTT,CASSFGTGPEAFF
-,15,TRBV6-6,TRBJ2-5,-,TGTGCCAGCAGTTACAATGGACAGGGAGGGGAGACCCAGTACTTC,CASSYNGQGGETQYF
-,15,TRBV6-6,TRBJ1-4,few,TGTGCCAGCAGTTACCGAGCGGTAACTAATGAAAAACTGTTTTTT,CASSYRAVTNEKLFF
-,14,TRBV5-1,TRBJ2-2,many,TGCGCCAGCAGCATAACCCTGAACACCGGGGAGCTGTTTTTT,CASSITLNTGELFF
TRBD1,16,TRBV15,TRBJ1-4,-,TGTGCCACCAGCAGAGAGGGCAGGGGGGCTAATGAAAAACTGTTTTTT,CATSREGRGANEKLFF
TRBD2,15,TRBV9,TRBJ2-7,few,TGTGCCAGCAGCGTCGGACTAGCGGGAAGGTACGAGCAGTACTTC,CASSVGLAGRYEQYF